This TCR beta chain stems from a study of graft-versus-host responses after intestinal transplantation. About the study: All recipients were given anti-thymocyte globulin induction, and tacrolimus and steroids were then administered for approximately 3 years.

Sequencing was performed with immunoSEQ multiplex PCR; in TCRdb, only in-frame clones are kept and a portion is missing. The sample holds tens of thousands of clones; just under 95% are singletons and the top ten take about 0.3%. CDR3 length: 14 residues. In germline, CDR1 is MNHEY, CDR2 SMNVEV (reference sequence). V was shortened by 3 bases and J by 7 bases, with 13 bases between the two germline ends. Of note for this clone: Its antigen is as yet unknown.

Here the sequenced sample was unstimulated CD4+ T cells sorted from spleen or lymph node cells, taken before intestinal transplant. This clonotype was sampled from a human donor who received an intestinal transplant. The chain combines TRBV27 with TRBJ2-1; D is unclear. The CDR3 DNA follows: TGTGCCAGCAGTTTGTCCCATCTCCTTAATGAGCAGTTCTTC. This sequence encodes CASSLSHLLNEQFF.